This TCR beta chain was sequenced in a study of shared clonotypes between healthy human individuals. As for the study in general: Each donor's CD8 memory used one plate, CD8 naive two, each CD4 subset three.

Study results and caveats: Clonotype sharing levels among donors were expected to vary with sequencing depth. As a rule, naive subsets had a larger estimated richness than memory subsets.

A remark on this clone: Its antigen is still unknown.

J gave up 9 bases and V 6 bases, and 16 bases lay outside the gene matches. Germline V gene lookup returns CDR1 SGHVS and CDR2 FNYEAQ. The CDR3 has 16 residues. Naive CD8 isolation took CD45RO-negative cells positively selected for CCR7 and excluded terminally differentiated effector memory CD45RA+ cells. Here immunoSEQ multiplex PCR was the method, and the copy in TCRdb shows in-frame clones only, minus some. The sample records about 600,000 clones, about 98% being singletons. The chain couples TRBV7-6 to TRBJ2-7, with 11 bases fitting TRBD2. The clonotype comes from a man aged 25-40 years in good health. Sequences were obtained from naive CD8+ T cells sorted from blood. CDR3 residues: CASSPTVGLADRGQYF. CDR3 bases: TGTGCCAGCAGTCCGACGGTGGGACTAGCGGATCGGGGGCAGTACTTC.